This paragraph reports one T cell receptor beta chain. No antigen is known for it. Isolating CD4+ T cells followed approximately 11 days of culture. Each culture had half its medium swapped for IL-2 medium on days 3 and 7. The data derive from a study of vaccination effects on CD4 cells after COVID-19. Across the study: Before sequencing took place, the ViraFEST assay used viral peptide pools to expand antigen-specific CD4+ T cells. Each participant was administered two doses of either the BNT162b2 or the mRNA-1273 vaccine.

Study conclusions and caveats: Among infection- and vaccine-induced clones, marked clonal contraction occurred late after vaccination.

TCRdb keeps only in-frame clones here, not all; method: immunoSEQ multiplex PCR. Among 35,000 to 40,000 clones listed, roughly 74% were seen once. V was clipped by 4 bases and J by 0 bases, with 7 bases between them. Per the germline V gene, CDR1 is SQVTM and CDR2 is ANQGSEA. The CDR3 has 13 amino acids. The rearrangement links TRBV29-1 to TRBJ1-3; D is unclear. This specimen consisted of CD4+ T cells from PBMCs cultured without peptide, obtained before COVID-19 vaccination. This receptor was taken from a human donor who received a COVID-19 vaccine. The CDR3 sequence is CSVATNSGNTIYF. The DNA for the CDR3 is TGCAGCGTTGCCACGAACTCTGGAAACACCATATATTTT.